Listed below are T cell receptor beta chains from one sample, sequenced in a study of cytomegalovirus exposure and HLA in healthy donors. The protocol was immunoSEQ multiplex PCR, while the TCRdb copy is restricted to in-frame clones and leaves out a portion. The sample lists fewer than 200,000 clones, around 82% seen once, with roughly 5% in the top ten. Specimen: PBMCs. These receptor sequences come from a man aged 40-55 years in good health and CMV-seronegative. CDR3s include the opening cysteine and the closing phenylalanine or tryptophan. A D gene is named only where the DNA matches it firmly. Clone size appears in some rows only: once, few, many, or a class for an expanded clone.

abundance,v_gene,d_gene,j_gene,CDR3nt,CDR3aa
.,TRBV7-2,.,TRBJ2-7,TGTGCCAGCAGCTTAGCGGAATGGGGCCCCTACGAGCAGTACTTC,CASSLAEWGPYEQYF
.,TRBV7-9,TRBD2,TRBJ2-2,TGTGCCAGCAGCACCTCTAGCGGGGGGGCCGGGGAGCTGTTTTTT,CASSTSSGGAGELFF
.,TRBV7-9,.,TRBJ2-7,TGTGCCAGCAGCTTAGTTACGGGTTTAAGCTCCTACGAGCAGTACTTC,CASSLVTGLSSYEQYF
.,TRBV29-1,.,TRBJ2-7,TGCAGCGTTGAGGTAGGGGCCCAGCAGTACTTC,CSVEVGAQQYF
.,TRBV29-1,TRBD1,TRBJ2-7,TGCAGCGTCGCGACAGGGAGCTCCTACGAGCAGTACTTC,CSVATGSSYEQYF
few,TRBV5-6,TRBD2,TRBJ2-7,TGTGCCAGCAGCTTGGGGGGCGGGGGGGAGTACGAGCAGTACTTC,CASSLGGGGEYEQYF
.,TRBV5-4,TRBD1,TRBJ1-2,TGTGCCAGCAGCTCAGGGACAGGGCCAATCTATGGCTACACCTTC,CASSSGTGPIYGYTF
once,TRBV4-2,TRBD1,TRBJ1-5,TGTGCCAGCAGCCCCCGGACAGGGGTTAGCAATCAGCCCCAGCATTTT,CASSPRTGVSNQPQHF
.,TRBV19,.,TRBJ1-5,TGTGCCAGTAGTATCTTGACGGTAGCCAGCAATCAGCCCCAGCATTTT,CASSILTVASNQPQHF
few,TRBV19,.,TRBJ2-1,TGTGCCAGTAAGACCGGGACTGAAGAGCAGTTCTTC,CASKTGTEEQFF
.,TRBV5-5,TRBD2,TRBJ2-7,TGTGCCAGCAGTTCCTTCGGGGGGATGGGACCCTACGAGCAGTACTTC,CASSSFGGMGPYEQYF
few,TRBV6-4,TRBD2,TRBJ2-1,TGTGCCAGCAGTGACCGGGGGGAGGATGAGCAGTTCTTC,CASSDRGEDEQFF
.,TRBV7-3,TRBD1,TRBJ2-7,TGTGCCAGCAGCAAGGACAGGTTGAGCTCCTACGAGCAGTACTTC,CASSKDRLSSYEQYF
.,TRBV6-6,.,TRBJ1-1,TGTGCCAGCAGTTACTCGAATCGAGGGCAGAACACTGAAGCTTTCTTT,CASSYSNRGQNTEAFF
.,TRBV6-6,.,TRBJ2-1,TGTGCCAGCAGTTACTCGGACAATTACAATGAGCAGTTCTTC,CASSYSDNYNEQFF
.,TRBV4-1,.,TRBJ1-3,TGCGCCAGCAGCCAGGCAGGGGTTGGAAACACCATATATTTT,CASSQAGVGNTIYF
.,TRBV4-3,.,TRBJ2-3,TGCGCCAGCAGCCAAGACGCGCTAGCTGTGGCAGATACGCAGTATTTT,CASSQDALAVADTQYF
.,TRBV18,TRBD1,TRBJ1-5,TGTGCCAGCTCACCAGGACAGGGGGGCAATCAGCCCCAGCATTTT,CASSPGQGGNQPQHF
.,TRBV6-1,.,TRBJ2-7,TGTGCCAGCAGTCGCGACAGGACCCTGGAGTACTTC,CASSRDRTLEYF
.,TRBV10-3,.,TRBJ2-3,TGTGCCATCAGTGAGCTAGTTGGCACAGATACGCAGTATTTT,CAISELVGTDTQYF
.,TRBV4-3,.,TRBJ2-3,TGCGCCAGCAGCTTTGAAAATCGGGAAGCAGATACGCAGTATTTT,CASSFENREADTQYF
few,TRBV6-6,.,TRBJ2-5,TGTTTCCCACATCAGATGCAGTACTTC,CFPHQMQYF
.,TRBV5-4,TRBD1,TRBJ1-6,TGTGCCAGCAGCTCGGTCGGACAGGGGGATTCACCCCTCCACTTT,CASSSVGQGDSPLHF
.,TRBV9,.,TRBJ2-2,TGTGCCAGCAGCGTAGCTATTGGAGCGGCGAACACCGGGGAGCTGTTTTTT,CASSVAIGAANTGELFF
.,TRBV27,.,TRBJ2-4,TGTGCCAGCAGTTTGGGACATCCAGCCAAAAACATTCAGTACTTC,CASSLGHPAKNIQYF
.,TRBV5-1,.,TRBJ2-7,TGCGCCAGCAGCTTGGAAGGGGCCAGGTACGAGCAGTACTTC,CASSLEGARYEQYF
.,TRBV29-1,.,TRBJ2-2,TGCAGCGTTGTCGGGGATCCCACCGGGGAGCTGTTTTTT,CSVVGDPTGELFF
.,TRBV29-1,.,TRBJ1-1,TGCAGCGCAAGGGGCCCGAACACTGAAGCTTTCTTT,CSARGPNTEAFF
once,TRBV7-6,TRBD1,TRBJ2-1,TGTGCCAGCAGCGCTAGACGGGACAGGTCCTACAATGAGCAGTTCTTC,CASSARRDRSYNEQFF
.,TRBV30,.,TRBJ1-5,TGTGCCTGGGCCAGATATAGCAATCAGCCCCAGCATTTT,CAWARYSNQPQHF
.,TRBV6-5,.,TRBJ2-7,TGTGCCAGCAGTCTCGACAGCTACGAGCAGTACTTC,CASSLDSYEQYF
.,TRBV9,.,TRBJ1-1,TGTGCCAGCAGCGTACGGGTCAACACTGAAGCTTTCTTT,CASSVRVNTEAFF